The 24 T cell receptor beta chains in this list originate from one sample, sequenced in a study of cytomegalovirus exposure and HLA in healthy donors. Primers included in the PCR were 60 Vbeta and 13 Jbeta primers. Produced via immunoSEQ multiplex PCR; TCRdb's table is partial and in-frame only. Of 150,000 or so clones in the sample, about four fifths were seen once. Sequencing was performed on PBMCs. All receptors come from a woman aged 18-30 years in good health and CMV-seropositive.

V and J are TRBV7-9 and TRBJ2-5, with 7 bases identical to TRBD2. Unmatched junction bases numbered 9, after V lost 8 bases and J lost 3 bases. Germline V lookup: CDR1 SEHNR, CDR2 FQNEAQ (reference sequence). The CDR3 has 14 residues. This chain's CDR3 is CASGMLGGEETQYF. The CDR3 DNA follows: TGTGCCAGCGGCATGTTGGGGGGGGAAGAGACCCAGTACTTC.

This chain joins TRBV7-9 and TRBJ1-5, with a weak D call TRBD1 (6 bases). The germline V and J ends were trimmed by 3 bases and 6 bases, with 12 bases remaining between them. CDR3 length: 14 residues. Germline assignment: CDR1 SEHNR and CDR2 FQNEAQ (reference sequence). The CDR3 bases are TGTGCCAGCAGCTTCCCCGGGACAAGTCAGCCCCAGCATTTT. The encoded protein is CASSFPGTSQPQHF.

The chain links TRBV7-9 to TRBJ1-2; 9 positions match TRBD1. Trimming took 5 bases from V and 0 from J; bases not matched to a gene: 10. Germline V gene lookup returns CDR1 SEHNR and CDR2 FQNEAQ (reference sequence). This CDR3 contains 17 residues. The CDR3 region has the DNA TGTGCCAGCAGCCATTATGGGCACAGGGGGCCTAACTATGGCTACACCTTC. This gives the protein CASSHYGHRGPNYGYTF.

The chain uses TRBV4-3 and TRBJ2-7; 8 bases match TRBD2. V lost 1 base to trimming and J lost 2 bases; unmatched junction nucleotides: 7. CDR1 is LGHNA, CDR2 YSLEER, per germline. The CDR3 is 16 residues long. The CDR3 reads CASSQVLPGGAYEQYF. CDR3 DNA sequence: TGCGCCAGCAGCCAAGTCCTTCCCGGGGGGGCCTACGAGCAGTACTTC.

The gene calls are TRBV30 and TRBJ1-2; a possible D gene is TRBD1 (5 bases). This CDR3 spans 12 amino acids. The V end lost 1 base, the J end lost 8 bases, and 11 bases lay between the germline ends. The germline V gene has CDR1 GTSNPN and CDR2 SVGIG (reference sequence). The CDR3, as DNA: TGTGCCTGGAGTGGGCAGGGAACGGGCTACACCTTC. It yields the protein CAWSGQGTGYTF.

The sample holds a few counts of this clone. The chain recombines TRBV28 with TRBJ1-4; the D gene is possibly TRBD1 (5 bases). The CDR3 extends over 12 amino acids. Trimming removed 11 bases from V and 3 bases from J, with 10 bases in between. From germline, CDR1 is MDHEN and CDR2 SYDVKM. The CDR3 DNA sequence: TGTGCCCTCAAGGGGCCTAATGAAAAACTGTTTTTT. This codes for CALKGPNEKLFF.

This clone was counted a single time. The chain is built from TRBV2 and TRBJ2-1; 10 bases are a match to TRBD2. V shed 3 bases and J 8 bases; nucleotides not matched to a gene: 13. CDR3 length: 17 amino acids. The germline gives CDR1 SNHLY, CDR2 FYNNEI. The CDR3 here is CASSEGGWVAGGDEQFF. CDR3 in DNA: TGTGCCAGCAGTGAGGGTGGTTGGGTAGCGGGGGGCGATGAGCAGTTCTTC.

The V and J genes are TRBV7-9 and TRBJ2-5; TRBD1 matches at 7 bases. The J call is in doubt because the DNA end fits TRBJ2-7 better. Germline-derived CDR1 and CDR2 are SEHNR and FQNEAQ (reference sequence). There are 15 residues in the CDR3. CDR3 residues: CASSLAPGQIYEQYF. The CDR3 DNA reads TGTGCCAGCAGCTTAGCTCCGGGACAGATCTACGAGCAGTACTTC.

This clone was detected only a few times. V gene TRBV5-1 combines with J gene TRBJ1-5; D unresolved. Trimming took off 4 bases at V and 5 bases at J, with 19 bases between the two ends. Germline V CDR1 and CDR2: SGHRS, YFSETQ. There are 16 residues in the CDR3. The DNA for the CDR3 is TGCGCCAGCAGCCCGGTCTCTAGCCCGCGGGATCAGCCCCAGCATTTT. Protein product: CASSPVSSPRDQPQHF.

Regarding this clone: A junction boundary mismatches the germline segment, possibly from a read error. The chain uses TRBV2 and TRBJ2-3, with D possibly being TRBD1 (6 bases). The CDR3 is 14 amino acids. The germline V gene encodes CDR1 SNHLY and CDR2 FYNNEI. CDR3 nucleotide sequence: TGTGCCAGCAGAGACAGGTTTCTCACAGATACGCAATATTTT. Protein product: CASRDRFLTDTQYF.

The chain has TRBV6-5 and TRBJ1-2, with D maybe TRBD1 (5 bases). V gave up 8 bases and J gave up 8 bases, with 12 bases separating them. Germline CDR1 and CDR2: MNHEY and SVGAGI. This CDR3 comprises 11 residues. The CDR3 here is CASQGLWGYTF. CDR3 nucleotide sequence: TGTGCCAGCCAGGGATTGTGGGGCTACACCTTC.

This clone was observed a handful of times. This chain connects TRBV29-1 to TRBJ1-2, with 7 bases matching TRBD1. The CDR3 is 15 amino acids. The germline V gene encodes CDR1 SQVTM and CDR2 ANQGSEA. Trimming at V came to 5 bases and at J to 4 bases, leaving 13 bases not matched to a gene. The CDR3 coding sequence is TGCAGCGTTCAGGGGGACATGGGTATTAGCTATGGCTACACCTTC. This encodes CSVQGDMGISYGYTF.

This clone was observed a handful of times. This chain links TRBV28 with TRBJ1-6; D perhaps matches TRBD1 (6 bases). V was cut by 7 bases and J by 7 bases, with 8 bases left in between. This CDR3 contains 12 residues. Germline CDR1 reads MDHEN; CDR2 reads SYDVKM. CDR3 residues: CASKGGNSPLHF. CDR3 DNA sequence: TGTGCCAGCAAGGGGGGGAATTCACCCCTCCACTTT.

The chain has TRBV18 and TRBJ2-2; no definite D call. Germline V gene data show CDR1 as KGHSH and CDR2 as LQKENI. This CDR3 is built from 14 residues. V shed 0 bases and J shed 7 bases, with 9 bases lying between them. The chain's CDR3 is CASSPPLEHGELFF. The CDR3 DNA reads TGTGCCAGCTCACCACCTCTAGAGCACGGGGAGCTGTTTTTT.

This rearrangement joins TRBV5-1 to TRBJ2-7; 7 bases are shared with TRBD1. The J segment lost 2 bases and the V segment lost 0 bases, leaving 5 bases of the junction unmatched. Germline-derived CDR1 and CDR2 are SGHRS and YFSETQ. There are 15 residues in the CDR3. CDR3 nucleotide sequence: TGCGCCAGCAGCTTGGAACAGGGGTTAGCCTACGAGCAGTACTTC. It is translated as CASSLEQGLAYEQYF.

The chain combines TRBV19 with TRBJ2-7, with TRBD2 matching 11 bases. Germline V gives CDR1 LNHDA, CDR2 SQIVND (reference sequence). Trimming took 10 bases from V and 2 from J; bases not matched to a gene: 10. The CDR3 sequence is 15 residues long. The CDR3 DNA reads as TGTGCCACCTCCCGGACTAGCGGGTCTCCCTACGAGCAGTACTTC. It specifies CATSRTSGSPYEQYF.

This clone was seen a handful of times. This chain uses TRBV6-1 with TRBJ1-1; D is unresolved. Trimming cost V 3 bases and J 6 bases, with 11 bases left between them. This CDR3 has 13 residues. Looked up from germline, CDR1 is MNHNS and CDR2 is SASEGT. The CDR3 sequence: CASSERVVSEAFF. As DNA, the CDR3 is TGTGCCAGCAGTGAGCGAGTAGTGTCTGAAGCTTTCTTT.

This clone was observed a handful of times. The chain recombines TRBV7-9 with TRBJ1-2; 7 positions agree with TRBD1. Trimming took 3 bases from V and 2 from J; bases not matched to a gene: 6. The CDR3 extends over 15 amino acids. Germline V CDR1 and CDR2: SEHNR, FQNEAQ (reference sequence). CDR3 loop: CASSLGPQGNYGYTF. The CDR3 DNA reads TGTGCCAGCAGCTTGGGCCCACAGGGGAACTATGGCTACACCTTC.

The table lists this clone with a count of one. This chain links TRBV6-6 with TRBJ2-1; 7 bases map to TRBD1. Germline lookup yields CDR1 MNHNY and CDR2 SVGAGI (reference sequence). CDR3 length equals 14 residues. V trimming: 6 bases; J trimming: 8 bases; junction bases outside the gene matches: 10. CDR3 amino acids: CASRPTGYVDEQFF. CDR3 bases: TGTGCCAGCAGACCGACAGGGTATGTCGATGAGCAGTTCTTC.

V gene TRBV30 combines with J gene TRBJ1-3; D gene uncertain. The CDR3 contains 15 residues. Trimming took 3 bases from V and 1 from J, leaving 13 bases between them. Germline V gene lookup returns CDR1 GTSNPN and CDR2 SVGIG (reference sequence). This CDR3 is CAWSNTRKSGNTIYF. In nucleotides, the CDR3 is TGTGCCTGGAGCAATACCAGGAAATCTGGAAACACCATATATTTT.

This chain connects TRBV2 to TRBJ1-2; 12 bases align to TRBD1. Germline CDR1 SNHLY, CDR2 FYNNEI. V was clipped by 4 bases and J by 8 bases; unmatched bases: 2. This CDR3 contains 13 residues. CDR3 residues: CASSGGTGGGYTF. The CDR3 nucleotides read TGTGCCAGCAGTGGAGGGACAGGGGGCGGCTACACCTTC.

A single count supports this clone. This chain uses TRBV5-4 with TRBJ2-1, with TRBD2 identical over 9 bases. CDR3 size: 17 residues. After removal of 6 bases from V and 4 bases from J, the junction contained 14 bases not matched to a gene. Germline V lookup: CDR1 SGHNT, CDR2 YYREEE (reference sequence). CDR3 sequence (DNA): TGTGCCAGCACCGGAAGGGGCGGGGGGGCCAATTACAATGAGCAGTTCTTC. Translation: CASTGRGGGANYNEQFF.

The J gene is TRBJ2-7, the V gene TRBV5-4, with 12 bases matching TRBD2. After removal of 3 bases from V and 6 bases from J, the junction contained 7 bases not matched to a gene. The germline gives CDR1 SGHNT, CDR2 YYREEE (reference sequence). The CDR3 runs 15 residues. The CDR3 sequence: CASSSSSGGASEQYF. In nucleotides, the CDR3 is TGTGCCAGCAGCTCCTCTAGCGGGGGGGCGTCCGAGCAGTACTTC.

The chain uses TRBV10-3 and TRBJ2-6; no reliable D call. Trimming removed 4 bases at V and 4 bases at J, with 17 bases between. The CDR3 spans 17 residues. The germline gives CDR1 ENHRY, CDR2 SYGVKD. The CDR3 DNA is TGTGCCATCAGTGCAGTAGAAACGGCGGAAGGGGCCAACGTCCTGACTTTC. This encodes CAISAVETAEGANVLTF.